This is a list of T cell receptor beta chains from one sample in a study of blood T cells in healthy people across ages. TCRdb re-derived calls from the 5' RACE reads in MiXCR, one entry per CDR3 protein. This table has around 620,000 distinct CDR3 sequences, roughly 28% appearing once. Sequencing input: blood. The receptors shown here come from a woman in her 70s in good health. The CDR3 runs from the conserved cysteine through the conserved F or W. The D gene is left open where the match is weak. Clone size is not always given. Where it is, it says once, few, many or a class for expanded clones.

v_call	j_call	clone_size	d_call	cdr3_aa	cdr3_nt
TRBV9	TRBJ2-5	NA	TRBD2	CASTSRGGQETQYF	TGTGCCAGCACCTCTCGGGGGGGTCAGGAGACCCAGTACTTC
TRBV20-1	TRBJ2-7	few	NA	CSARGAQGVHEQYF	TGCAGTGCTAGAGGGGCGCAGGGTGTCCACGAGCAGTACTTC
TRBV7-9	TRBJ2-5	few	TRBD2	CASSPHGTRIKTQYF	TGTGCCAGCAGCCCCCACGGGACTAGGATAAAGACCCAGTACTTC
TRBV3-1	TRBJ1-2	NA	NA	CASSPRGRIGGYTF	TGTGCCAGCAGCCCCCGGGGGCGGATTGGAGGCTACACCTTC
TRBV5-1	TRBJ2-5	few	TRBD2	CASSLMRGGRSSQETQYF	TGCGCCAGCAGCTTGATGCGGGGGGGCCGTTCGTCACAAGAGACCCAGTACTTC
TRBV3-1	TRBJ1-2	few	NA	CASSPPFGAPGGYTF	TGTGCCAGCAGCCCGCCCTTCGGGGCCCCCGGGGGCTACACCTTC
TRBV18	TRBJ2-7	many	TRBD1	CASSPGTGSEQYF	TGTGCCAGCTCACCCGGGACAGGCTCAGAGCAGTACTTC
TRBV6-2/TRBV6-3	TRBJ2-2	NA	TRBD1	CASSYDRGYGGELFF	TGTGCCAGCAGTTACGACAGGGGGTACGGCGGGGAGCTGTTTTTT
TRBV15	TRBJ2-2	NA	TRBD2	CATRRLAGQGELFF	TGTGCCACCAGAAGACTAGCGGGGCAGGGGGAGCTGTTTTTT
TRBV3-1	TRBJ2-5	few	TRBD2	CASSSTLAGGPMEETQYF	TGTGCCAGCAGCTCAACCCTAGCGGGGGGGCCGATGGAGGAGACCCAGTACTTC
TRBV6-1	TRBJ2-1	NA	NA	CASSSRVLDEQFF	TGTGCCAGCAGTAGCAGGGTATTGGATGAGCAGTTCTTC
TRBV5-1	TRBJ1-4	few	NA	CASTDGGSDGEKLFF	TGCGCCAGCACGGACGGGGGCTCAGACGGCGAAAAACTGTTTTTT
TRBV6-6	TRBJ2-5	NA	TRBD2	CASSAHFGGGEETQYF	TGTGCCAGCAGTGCCCACTTCGGGGGGGGTGAAGAGACCCAGTACTTC
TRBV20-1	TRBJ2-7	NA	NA	CSARGRGSEQYF	TGCAGTGCTAGAGGGAGAGGATCCGAGCAGTACTTC
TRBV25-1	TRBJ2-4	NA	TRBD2	CASSELAGNIQYF	TGTGCCAGCAGTGAACTAGCGGGAAACATTCAGTACTTC
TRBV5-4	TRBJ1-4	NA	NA	CASSLQSSRGSGKLFF	TGTGCCAGCAGCCTCCAGAGTTCGCGGGGGAGTGGAAAACTGTTTTTT
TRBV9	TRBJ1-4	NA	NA	CASSVIPLGRDEKLFF	TGTGCCAGCAGCGTAATCCCCCTAGGGCGGGATGAAAAACTGTTTTTT
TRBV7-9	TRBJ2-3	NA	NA	CASSSPRFRNADTQYF	TGTGCCAGCAGCTCCCCTCGGTTTAGAAATGCAGATACGCAGTATTTT
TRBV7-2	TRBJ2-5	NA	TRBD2	CASSDRTSGGQTQYF	TGTGCCAGCAGCGACAGGACTAGCGGGGGACAGACCCAGTACTTC
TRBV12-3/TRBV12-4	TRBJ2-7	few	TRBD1	CASSTPGQGAYEQYF	TGTGCCAGCAGTACCCCGGGACAGGGGGCTTACGAGCAGTACTTC
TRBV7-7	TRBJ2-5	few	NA	CASSLVDRKETLYF	TGTGCCAGCAGCTTAGTGGACAGAAAAGAGACCCTGTACTTC
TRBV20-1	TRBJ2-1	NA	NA	CSASALNNEQFF	TGCAGTGCTAGCGCACTTAACAATGAGCAGTTCTTC
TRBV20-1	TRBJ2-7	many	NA	CSARAGMRPYEQYF	TGCAGTGCTAGAGCCGGGATGCGCCCCTACGAGCAGTACTTC
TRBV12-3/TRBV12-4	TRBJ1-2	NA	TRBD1	CASSSTGVGYTF	TGTGCCAGCAGCTCGACAGGGGTCGGCTACACCTTC
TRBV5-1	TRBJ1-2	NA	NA	CASSLAVEYGYTF	TGCGCCAGCAGCTTGGCAGTCGAATATGGCTACACCTTC
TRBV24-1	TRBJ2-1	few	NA	CATSDFGREQFF	TGTGCCACCAGTGATTTTGGGCGGGAGCAGTTCTTC
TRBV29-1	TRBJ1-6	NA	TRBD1	CSARVGTDVNSPLHF	TGCAGCGCTCGCGTTGGGACAGACGTTAATTCACCCCTCCACTTT
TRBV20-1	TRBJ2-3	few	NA	CSARASAGWGDTQYF	TGCAGTGCTAGGGCATCGGCGGGGTGGGGAGATACGCAGTATTTT
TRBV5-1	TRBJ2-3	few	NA	CASSTQLVDTQYF	TGCGCCAGCAGCACCCAACTAGTGGATACGCAGTATTTT
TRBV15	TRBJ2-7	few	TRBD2	CATSRDRTSGTGEQYF	TGTGCCACCAGCAGAGACCGGACTAGCGGGACCGGAGAGCAGTACTTC
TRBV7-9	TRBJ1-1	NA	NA	CASSSDLVAFF	TGTGCCAGCAGCTCAGACCTAGTAGCTTTCTTT
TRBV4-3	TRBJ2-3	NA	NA	CASSQDRGGTSRTQYF	TGCGCCAGCAGCCAAGATCGTGGGGGAACCTCGAGGACGCAGTATTTT
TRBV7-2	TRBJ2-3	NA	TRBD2	CASSPRGAGDRDTQYF	TGTGCCAGCAGCCCCAGGGGAGCGGGGGATAGGGATACGCAGTATTTT
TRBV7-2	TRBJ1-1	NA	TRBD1	CASSFDRVQEAFF	TGTGCCAGCAGCTTCGACAGGGTTCAAGAAGCTTTCTTT
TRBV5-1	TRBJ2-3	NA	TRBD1	CASSDQGALASTQYF	TGCGCCAGCAGTGACCAGGGGGCCCTAGCGTCTACGCAGTATTTT
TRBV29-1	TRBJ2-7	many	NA	CSVDRGDEQYF	TGCAGCGTTGACAGGGGGGACGAGCAGTACTTC
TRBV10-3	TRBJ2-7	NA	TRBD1	CAISESPGTGGSYEQYF	TGTGCCATCAGTGAGTCCCCCGGGACAGGGGGTTCCTACGAGCAGTACTTC
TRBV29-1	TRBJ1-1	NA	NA	CSAQRDAGNTEAFF	TGCAGCGCCCAAAGGGACGCGGGGAACACTGAAGCTTTCTTT
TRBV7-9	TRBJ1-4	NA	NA	CASSQGRALGTYFEKLFF	TGTGCCAGCAGCCAGGGCCGGGCGCTGGGCACTTATTTTGAAAAACTGTTTTTT
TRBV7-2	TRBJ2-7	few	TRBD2	CASSLAWTSSYEQYF	TGTGCCAGCAGCTTAGCCTGGACTAGCTCCTACGAGCAGTACTTC
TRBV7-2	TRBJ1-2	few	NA	CASSLTSGTGGYGYTF	TGTGCCAGCAGCTTAACCTCAGGGACGGGGGGCTATGGCTACACCTTC
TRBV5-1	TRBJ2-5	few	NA	CASSFLTGGGETQYF	TGCGCCAGCAGCTTCCTTACAGGAGGAGGAGAGACCCAGTACTTC
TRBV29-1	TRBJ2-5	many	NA	CSVAGAEETQYF	TGCAGCGTTGCAGGGGCTGAAGAGACCCAGTACTTC
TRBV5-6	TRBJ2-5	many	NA	CASSVKETQYF	TGTGCCAGCAGCGTTAAAGAGACCCAGTACTTC
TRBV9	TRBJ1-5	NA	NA	CASSVGAAGSNQPQHF	TGTGCCAGCAGCGTAGGGGCAGCTGGGAGCAATCAGCCCCAGCATTTT